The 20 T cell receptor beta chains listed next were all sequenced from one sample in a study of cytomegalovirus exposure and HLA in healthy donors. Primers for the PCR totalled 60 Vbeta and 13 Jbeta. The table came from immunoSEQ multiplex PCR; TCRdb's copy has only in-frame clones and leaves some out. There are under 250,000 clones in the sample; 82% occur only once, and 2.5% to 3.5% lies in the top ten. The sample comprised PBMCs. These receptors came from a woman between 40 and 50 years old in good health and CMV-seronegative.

The CDR3 is CASSQDLDWQETQYF. Here the CDR3 DNA reads TGCGCCAGCAGCCAAGATCTGGACTGGCAAGAGACCCAGTACTTC. V and J are TRBV4-1 and TRBJ2-5, with D possibly matching TRBD2 (5 bases). Trimming shortened V by 0 bases and J by 2 bases, and 10 bases separated the two germline ends. The germline V gene encodes CDR1 MGHRA and CDR2 YSYEKL. This CDR3 has 15 amino acids.

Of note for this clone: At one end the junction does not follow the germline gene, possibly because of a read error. CDR3 residues: CASSQVLPLGTEAFF. The DNA of the CDR3 is TGCGCCAGCAGTCAAGTCCTACCCCTAGGCACTGAAGCTTTCTTT. The chain recombines TRBV4-1 with TRBJ1-1; D not certain. CDR3 length: 15 amino acids. In germline, CDR1 is MGHRA, CDR2 YSYEKL.

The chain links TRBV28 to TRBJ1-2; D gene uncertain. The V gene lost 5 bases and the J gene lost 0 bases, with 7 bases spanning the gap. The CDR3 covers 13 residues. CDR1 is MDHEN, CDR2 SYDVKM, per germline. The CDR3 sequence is CASSISANYGYTF. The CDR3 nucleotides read TGTGCCAGCAGTATTTCGGCTAACTATGGCTACACCTTC.

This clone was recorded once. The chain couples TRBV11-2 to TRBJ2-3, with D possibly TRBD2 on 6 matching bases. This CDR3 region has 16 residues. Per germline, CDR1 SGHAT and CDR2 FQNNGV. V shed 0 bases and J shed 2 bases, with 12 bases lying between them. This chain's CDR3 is CASSLDSGGLTDTQYF. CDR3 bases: TGTGCCAGCAGCTTAGATAGCGGAGGACTCACAGATACGCAGTATTTT. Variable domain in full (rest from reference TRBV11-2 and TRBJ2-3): EAGVAQSPRYKIIEKRQSVAFWCNPISGHATLYWYQQILGQGPKLLIQFQNNGVVDDSQLPKDRFSAERLKGVDSTLKIQPAKLEDSAVYLCASSLDSGGLTDTQYFGPGTRLTVL.

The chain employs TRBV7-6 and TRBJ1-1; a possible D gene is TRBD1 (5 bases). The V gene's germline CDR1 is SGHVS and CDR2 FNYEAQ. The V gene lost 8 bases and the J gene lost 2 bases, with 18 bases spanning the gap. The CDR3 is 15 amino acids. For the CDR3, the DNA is TGTGCCAGCGCCCCCGGGGGGACCCTTAACACTGAAGCTTTCTTT. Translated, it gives CASAPGGTLNTEAFF. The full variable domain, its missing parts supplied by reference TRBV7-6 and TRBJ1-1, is GAGVSQSPRYKVTKRGQDVALRCDPISGHVSLYWYRQALGQGPEFLTYFNYEAQQDKSGLPNDRFSAERPEGSISTLTIQRTEQRDSAMYRCASAPGGTLNTEAFFGQGTRLTVV.

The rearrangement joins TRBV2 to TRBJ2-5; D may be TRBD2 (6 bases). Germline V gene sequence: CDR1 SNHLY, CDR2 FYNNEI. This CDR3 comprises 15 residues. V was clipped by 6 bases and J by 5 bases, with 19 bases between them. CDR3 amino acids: CASSGDWSSAETQYF. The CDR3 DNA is TGTGCCAGCAGCGGGGATTGGTCTAGCGCGGAGACCCAGTACTTC. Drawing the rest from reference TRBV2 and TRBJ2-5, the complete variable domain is EPEVTQTPSHQVTQMGQEVILRCVPISNHLYFYWYRQILGQKVEFLVSFYNNEISEKSEIFDDQFSVERPDGSNFTLKIRSTKLEDSAMYFCASSGDWSSAETQYFGPGTRLLVL.

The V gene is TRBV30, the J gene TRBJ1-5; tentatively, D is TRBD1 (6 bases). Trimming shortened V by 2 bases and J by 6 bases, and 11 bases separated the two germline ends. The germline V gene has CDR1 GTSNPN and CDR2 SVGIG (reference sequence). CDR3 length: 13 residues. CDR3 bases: TGTGCCTGGAGTCCACAGGGTGGTCAGCCCCAGCATTTT. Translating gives CAWSPQGGQPQHF.

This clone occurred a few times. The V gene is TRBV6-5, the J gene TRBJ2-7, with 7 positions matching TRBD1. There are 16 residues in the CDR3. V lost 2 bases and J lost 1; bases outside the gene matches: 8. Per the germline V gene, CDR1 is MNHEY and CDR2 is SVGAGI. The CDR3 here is CASSYIGAGGSYEQYF. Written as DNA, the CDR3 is TGTGCCAGCAGTTACATAGGTGCAGGGGGATCCTACGAGCAGTACTTC.

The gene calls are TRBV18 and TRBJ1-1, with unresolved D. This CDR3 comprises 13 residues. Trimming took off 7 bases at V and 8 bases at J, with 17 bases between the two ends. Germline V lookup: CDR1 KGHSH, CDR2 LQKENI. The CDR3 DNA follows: TGTGCCAGCTTCCGTGGCCGGACTAGAGAAGCTTTCTTT. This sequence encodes CASFRGRTREAFF.

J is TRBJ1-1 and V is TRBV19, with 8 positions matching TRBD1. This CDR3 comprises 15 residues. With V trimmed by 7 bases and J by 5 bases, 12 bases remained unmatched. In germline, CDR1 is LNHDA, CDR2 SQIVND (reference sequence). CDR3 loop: CASNLGQGGGTEAFF. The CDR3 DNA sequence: TGTGCCAGTAATTTAGGACAGGGAGGTGGGACTGAAGCTTTCTTT.

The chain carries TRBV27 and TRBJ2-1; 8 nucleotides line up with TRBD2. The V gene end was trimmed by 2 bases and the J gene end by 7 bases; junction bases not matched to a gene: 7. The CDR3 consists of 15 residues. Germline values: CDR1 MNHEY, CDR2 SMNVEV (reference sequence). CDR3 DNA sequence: TGTGCCAGCAGTTTACGGGGGGGTAATACTAATGAGCAGTTCTTC. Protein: CASSLRGGNTNEQFF.

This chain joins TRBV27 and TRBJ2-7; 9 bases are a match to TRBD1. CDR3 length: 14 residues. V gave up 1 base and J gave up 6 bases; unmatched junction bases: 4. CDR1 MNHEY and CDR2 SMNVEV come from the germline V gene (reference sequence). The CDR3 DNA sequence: TGTGCCAGCAGTTTATTGGAGACAGGGGGCGAGCAGTACTTC. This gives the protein CASSLLETGGEQYF.

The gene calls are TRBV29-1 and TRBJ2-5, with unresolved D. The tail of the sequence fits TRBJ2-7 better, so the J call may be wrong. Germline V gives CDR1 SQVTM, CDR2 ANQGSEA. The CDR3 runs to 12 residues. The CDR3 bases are TGCAGGTGGTCGCCACCTTCCTACGAGCAGTACTTC. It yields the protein CRWSPPSYEQYF.

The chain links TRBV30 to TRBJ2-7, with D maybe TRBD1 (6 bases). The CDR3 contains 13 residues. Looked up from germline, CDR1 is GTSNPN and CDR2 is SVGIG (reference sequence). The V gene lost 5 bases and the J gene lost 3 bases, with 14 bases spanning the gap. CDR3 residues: CAWDGGGLYEQYF. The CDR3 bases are TGTGCCTGGGACGGTGGGGGCCTCTACGAGCAGTACTTC.

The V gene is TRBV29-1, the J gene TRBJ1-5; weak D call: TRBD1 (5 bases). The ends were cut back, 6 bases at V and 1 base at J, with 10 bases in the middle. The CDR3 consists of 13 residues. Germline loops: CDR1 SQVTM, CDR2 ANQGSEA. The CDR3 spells CSVADSSNQPQHF. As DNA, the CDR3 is TGCAGCGTAGCCGACAGCAGCAATCAGCCCCAGCATTTT.

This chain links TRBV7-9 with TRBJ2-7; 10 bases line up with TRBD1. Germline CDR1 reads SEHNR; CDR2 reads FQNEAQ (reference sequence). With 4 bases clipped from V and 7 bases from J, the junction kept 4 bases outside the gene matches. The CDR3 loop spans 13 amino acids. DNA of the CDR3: TGTGCCAGCAGCTCCTCGGGACAGGGGGAGCAGTACTTC. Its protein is CASSSSGQGEQYF.

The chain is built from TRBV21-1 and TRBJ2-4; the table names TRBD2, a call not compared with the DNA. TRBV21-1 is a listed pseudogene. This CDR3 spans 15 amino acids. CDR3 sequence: CASSKNFAAKNIQYF. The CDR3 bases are TGTGCCAGCAGCAAAAACTTTGCGGCCAAAAACATTCAGTACTTC.

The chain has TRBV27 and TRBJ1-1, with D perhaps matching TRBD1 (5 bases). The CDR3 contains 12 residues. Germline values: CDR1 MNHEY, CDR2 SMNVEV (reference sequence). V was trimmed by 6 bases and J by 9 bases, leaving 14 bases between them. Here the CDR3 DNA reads TGTGCCAGCAGAACCGGACAAGCTAAAGCTTTCTTT. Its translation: CASRTGQAKAFF.

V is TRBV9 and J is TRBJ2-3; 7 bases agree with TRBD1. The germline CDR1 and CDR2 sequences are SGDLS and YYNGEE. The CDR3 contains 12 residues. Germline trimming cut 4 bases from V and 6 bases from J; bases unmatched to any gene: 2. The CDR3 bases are TGTGCCAGCAGCCTACAGGGGGATACGCAGTATTTT. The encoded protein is CASSLQGDTQYF.

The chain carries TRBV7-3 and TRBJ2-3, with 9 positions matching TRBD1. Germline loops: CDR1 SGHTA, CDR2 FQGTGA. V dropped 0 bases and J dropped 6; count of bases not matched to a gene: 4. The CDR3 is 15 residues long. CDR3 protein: CASSLTGTGLDTQYF. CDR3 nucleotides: TGTGCCAGCAGCTTAACCGGGACAGGGCTTGATACGCAGTATTTT. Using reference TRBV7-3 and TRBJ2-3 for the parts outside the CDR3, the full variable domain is GAGVSQTPSNKVTEKGKYVELRCDPISGHTALYWYRQSLGQGPEFLIYFQGTGAADDSGLPNDRFFAVRPEGSVSTLKIQRTERGDSAVYLCASSLTGTGLDTQYFGPGTRLTVL.